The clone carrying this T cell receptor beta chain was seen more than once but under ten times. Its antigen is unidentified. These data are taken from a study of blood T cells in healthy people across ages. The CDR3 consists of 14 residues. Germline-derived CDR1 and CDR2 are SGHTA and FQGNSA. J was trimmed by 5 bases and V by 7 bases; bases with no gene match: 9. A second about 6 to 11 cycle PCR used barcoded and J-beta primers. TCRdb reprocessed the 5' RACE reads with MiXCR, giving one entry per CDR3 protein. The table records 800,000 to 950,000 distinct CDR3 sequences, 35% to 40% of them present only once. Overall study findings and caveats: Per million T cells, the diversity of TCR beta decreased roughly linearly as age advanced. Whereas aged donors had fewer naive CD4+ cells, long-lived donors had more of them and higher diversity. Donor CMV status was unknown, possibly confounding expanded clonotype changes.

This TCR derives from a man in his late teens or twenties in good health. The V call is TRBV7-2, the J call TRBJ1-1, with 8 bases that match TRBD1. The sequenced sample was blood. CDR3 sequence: CASKQTGERTEAFF. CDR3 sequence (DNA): TGTGCCAGCAAACAGACAGGGGAAAGGACTGAAGCTTTCTTT.